Sequencing of this T cell receptor beta chain was carried out in a study of tumor-infiltrating lymphocytes in primary liver carcinoma. For the study at large: Sequenced samples came back with roughly 3.5 to 7.5 million productive TCRbeta reads, and the counts looked alike across tissue types.

Remarks on this clonotype: Antigen: not known.

Total RNA amounting to 450 to 550 ng was the source from which TCR beta cDNA was made with a constant-region primer. Modified slightly, ARM-PCR produced TCR beta libraries over three nested multiplex PCR rounds. Each of the first two PCR rounds ran around 10 cycles with TRBV1-TRBV30 forward and C-beta reverse primers. A single record per CDR3 protein comes from TCRdb applying MiXCR to the multiplex PCR reads. This sample has about 310,000 distinct CDR3 sequences, with 50% to 75% found just once. RNA was extracted from whole blood without cell sorting, alongside germline DNA. The researchers drew roughly 3.9 milliliters of peripheral blood before surgery. Overall study results and limits: For tumor-adjacent and tumor-blood pairs, overlap was less than that seen for tumor region pairs. Unsorted bulk samples meant CD4+ and CD8+ repertoires went uncompared.

The CDR3 extends over 14 amino acids. CDR1 is SQVTM and CDR2 is ANQGSEA in the germline V gene. Trimming shortened V by 7 bases and J by 3 bases, and 19 bases separated the two germline ends. The TCR originated in a young woman with primary liver carcinoma and hepatitis B virus infection. This chain links TRBV29-1 with TRBJ2-7; D might be TRBD1 (7 bases). What was sequenced was peripheral blood. This CDR3 is CSAAGTVNFYEQYF. The CDR3 DNA is TGCAGCGCTGCGGGGACAGTGAACTTCTACGAGCAGTACTTC.